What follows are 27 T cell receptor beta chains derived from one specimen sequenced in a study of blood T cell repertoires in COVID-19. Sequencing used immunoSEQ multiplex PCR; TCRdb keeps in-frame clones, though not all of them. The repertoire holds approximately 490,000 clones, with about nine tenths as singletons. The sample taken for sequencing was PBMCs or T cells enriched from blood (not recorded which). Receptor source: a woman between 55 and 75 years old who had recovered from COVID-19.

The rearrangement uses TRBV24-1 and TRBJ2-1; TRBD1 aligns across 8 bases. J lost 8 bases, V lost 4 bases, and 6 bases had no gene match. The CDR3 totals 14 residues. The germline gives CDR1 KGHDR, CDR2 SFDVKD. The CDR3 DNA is TGTGCCACCAGTGACCCGGGACAGGTTCATGAGCAGTTCTTC. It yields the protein CATSDPGQVHEQFF.

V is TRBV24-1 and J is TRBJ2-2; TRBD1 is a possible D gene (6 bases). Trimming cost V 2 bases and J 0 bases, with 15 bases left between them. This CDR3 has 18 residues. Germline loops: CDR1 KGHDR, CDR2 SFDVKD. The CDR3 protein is CATSDYTGKVANTGELFF. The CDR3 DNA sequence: TGTGCCACCAGTGATTACACAGGGAAGGTAGCGAACACCGGGGAGCTGTTTTTT.

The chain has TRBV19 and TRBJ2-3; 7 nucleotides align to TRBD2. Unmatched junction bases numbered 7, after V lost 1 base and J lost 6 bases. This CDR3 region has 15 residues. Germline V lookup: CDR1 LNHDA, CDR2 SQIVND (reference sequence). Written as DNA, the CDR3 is TGTGCCAGTAGTATAGGAGCGGGGCGGTCCGATACGCAGTATTTT. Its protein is CASSIGAGRSDTQYF.

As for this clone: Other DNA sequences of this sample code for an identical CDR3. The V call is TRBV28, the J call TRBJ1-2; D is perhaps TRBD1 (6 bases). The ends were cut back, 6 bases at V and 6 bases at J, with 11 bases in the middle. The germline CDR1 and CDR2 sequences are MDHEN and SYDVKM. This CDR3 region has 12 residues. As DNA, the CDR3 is TGTGCCAGCAGCTTACAGGGAAATGGCTACACCTTC. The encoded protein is CASSLQGNGYTF.

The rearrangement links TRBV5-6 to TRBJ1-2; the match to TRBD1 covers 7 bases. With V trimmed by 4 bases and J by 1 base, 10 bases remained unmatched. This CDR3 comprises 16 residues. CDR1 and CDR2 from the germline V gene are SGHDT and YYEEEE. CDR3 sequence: CASSPWDRQFNYGYTF. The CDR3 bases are TGTGCCAGCAGCCCCTGGGACAGACAATTTAACTATGGCTACACCTTC.

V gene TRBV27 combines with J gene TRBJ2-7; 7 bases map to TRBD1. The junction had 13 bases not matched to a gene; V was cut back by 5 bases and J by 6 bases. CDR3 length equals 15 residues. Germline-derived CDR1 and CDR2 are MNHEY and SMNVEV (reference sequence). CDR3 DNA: TGTGCCAGCAGTGGAAGAGGGGGCTCGTCTTTCGAGCAGTACTTC. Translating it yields CASSGRGGSSFEQYF.

The CDR3 DNA is TGTGCCAGCAGCGAAATCAGGGCCTACAATGAGCAGTTCTTC. It encodes CASSEIRAYNEQFF. The genes are TRBV5-4 and TRBJ2-1, with D possibly matching TRBD1 (5 bases). Between the trimmed V and J ends, which lost 4 bases and 2 bases, there was a span of 10 bases. The CDR3 contains 14 residues. Looked up from germline, CDR1 is SGHNT and CDR2 is YYREEE (reference sequence).

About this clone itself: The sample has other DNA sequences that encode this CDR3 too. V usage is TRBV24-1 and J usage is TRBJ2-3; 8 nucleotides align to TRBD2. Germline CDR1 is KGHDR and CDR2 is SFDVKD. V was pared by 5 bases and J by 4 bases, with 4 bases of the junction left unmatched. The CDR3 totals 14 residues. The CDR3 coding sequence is TGTGCCACCAGTGTCGGGGGGGCGGCAGATACGCAGTATTTT. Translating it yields CATSVGGAADTQYF.

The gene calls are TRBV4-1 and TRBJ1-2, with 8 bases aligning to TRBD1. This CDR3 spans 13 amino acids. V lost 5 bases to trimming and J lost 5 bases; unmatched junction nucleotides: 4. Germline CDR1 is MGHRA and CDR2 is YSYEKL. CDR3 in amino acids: CASSFDRGYGYTF. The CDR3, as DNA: TGCGCCAGCAGCTTTGACAGGGGATATGGCTACACCTTC.

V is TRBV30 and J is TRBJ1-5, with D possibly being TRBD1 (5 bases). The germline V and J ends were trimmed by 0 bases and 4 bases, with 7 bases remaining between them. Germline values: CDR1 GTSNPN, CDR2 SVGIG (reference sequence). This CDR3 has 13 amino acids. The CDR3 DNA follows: TGTGCCTGGAGTGTACAGGCTAATCAGCCCCAGCATTTT. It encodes CAWSVQANQPQHF.

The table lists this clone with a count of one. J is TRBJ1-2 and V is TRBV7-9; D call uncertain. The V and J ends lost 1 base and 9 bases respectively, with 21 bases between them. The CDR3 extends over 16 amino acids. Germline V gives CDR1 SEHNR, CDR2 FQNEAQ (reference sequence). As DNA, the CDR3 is TGTGCCAGCAGCTTAGATGTGGTTGGGAGGGAGAGGAGCTACACCTTC. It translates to CASSLDVVGRERSYTF.

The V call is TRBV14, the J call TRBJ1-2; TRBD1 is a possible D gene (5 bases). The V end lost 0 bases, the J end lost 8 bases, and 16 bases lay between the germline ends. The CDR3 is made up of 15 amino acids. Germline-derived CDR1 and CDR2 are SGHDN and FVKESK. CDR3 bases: TGTGCCAGCAGCCAAGATATCGGCAGGGTCGGCGGCTACACCTTC. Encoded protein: CASSQDIGRVGGYTF.

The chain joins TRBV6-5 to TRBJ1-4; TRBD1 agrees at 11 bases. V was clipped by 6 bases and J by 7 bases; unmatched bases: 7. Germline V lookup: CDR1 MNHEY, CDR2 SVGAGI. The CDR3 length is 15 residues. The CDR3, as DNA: TGTGCCAGCAGACCTTTGGGGACAGGGGGTGAAAAACTGTTTTTT. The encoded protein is CASRPLGTGGEKLFF.

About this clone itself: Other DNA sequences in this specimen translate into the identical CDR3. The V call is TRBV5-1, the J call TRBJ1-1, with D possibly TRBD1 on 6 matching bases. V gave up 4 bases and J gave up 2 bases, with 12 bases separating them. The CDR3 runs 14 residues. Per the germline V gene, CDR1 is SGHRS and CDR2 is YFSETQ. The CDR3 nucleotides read TGCGCCAGCAGCCCGACAGGCGAAAACACTGAAGCTTTCTTT. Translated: CASSPTGENTEAFF.

CDR3 loop: CSVEDMTGEHYNEQFF. The CDR3 DNA is TGCAGCGTTGAAGATATGACAGGGGAACACTACAATGAGCAGTTCTTC. The J gene is TRBJ2-1, the V gene TRBV29-1; TRBD1 matches at 8 bases. The V gene's germline CDR1 is SQVTM and CDR2 ANQGSEA. The J segment lost 3 bases and the V segment lost 0 bases, leaving 7 bases of the junction unmatched. The CDR3 covers 16 residues.

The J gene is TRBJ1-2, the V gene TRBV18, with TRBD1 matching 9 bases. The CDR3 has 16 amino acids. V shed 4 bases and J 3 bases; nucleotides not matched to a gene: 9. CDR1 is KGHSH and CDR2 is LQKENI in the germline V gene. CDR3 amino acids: CASSRLPGTGYYGYTF. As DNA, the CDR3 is TGTGCCAGCTCACGACTCCCCGGGACAGGGTACTATGGCTACACCTTC.

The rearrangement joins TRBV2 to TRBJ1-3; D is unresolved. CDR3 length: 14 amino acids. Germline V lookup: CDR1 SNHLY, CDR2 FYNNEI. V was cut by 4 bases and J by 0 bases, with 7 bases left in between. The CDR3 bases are TGTGCCAGCAGTGTCGGGAGCTCTGGAAACACCATATATTTT. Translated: CASSVGSSGNTIYF. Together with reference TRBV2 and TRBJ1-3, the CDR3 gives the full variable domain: EPEVTQTPSHQVTQMGQEVILRCVPISNHLYFYWYRQILGQKVEFLVSFYNNEISEKSEIFDDQFSVERPDGSNFTLKIRSTKLEDSAMYFCASSVGSSGNTIYFGEGSWLTVV.

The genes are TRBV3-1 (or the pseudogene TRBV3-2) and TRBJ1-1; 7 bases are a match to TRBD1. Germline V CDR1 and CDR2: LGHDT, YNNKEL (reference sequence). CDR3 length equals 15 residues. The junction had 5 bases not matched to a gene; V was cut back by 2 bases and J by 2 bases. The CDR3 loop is CASSQLGQPNTEAFF. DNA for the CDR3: TGTGCCAGCAGCCAATTGGGACAGCCAAACACTGAAGCTTTCTTT.

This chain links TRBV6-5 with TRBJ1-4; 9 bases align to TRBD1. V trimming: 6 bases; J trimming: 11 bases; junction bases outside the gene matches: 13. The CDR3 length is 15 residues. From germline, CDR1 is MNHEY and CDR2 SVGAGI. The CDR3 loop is CASSRDRGRSEKLFF. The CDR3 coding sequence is TGTGCCAGCAGCCGTGACAGGGGGAGAAGTGAGAAACTGTTTTTT.

The CDR3 reads CASSSLYTGELFF. The CDR3 DNA follows: TGTGCCAGCAGCTCCCTATACACCGGGGAGCTGTTTTTT. The chain joins TRBV11-2 to TRBJ2-2; no definite D call. The CDR3 totals 13 residues. The ends were cut back, 4 bases at V and 3 bases at J, with 6 bases in the middle. In germline, CDR1 is SGHAT, CDR2 FQNNGV.

The CDR3: CASSVSSGGDYEQYF. DNA of the CDR3: TGTGCCAGCAGCGTGTCTAGCGGGGGGGACTACGAGCAGTACTTC. This sequence joins TRBV9 and TRBJ2-7; 12 bases align to TRBD2. Losses at the gene ends were 2 bases for V and 3 bases for J; bases not matched to a gene: 3. Germline V gene data show CDR1 as SGDLS and CDR2 as YYNGEE. CDR3 size: 15 residues.

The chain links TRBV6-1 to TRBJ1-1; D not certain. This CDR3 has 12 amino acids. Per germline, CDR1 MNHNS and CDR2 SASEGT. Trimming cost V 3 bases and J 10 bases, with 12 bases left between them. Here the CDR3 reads CASSDRLPSAFF. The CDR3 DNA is TGTGCCAGCAGTGACAGGCTCCCGTCAGCTTTCTTT.

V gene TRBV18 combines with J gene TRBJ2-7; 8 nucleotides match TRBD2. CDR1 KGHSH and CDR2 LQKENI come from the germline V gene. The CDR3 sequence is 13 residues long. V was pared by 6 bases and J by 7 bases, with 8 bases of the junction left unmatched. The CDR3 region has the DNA TGTGCCAGCTCTCGGGGGGGCCCAAAGGAGCAGTACGTC. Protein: CASSRGGPKEQYV.

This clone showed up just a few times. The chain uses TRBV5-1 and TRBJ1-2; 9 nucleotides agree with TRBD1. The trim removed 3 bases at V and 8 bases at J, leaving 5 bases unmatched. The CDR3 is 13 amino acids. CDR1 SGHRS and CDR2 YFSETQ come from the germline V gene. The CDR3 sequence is CASSSRTGVGYTF. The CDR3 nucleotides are TGCGCCAGCAGCTCCCGGACAGGGGTAGGCTACACCTTC.

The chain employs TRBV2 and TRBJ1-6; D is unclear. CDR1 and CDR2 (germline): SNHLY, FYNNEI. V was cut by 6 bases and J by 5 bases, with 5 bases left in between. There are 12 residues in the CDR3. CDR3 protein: CASSRDNSPLHF. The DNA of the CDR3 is TGTGCCAGCAGCCGGGATAATTCACCCCTCCACTTT.

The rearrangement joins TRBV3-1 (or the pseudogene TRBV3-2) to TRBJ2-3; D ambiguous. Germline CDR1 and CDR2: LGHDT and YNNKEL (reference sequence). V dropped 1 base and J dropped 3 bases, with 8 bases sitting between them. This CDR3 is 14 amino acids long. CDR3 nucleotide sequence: TGTGCCAGCAGCCAAGTCTGGCAGACAGATACGCAGTATTTT. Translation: CASSQVWQTDTQYF.

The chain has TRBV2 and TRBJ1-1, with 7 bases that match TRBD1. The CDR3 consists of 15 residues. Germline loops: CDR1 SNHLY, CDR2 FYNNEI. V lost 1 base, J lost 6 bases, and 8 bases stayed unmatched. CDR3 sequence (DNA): TGTGCCAGCAGTGAAGGGGCAGGGGGTGTAGCTGAAGCTTTCTTT. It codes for CASSEGAGGVAEAFF.